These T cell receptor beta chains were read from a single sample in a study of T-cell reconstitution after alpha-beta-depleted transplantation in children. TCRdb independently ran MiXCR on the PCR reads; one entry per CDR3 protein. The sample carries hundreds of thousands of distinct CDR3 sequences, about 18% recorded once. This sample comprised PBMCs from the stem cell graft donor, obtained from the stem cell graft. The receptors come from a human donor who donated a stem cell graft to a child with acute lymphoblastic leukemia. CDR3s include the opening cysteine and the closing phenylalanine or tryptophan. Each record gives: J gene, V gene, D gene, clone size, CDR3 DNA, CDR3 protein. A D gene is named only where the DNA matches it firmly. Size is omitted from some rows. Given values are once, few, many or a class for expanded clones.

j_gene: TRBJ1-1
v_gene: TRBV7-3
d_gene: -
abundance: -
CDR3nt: TGTGCCAGCAGCTTAATGGGGGGACATGAAGCTTTCTTT
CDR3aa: CASSLMGGHEAFF

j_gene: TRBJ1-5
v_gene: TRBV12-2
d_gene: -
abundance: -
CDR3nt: TGTGCAAGTCGAGCAGCTTCGGTGGATCAGCCCCAGCATTTT
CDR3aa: CASRAASVDQPQHF

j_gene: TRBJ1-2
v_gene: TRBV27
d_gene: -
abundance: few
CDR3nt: TGTGCCAGCAGTTTTATGACCATCTCCGGGACGGGCTATGGCTACACCTTC
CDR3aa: CASSFMTISGTGYGYTF

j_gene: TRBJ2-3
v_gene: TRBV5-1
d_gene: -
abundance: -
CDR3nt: TGCGCCAGCAGCCTGGCCGCGGCCTCCACAGATACGCAGTATTTT
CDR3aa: CASSLAAASTDTQYF

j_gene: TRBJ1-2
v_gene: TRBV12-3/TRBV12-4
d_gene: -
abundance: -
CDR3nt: TGTGCCAGCAGTTTCGGCCAACCCTATGGCTACACCTTC
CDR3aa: CASSFGQPYGYTF

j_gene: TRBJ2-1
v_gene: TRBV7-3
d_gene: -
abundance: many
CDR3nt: TGTGCCAGCAGCCGGGCATCATACAATGAGCAGTTCTTC
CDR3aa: CASSRASYNEQFF

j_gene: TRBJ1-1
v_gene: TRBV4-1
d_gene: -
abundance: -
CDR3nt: TGCGCCAGCAGCCAAAAAACGGGTTGGTCCTCTGAAGCTTTCTTT
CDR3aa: CASSQKTGWSSEAFF

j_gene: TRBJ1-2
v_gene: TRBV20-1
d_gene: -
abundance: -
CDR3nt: TGCAGTGCTAGAGATCCGGGGTTAGGGTCCTATGGCTACACCTTC
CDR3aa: CSARDPGLGSYGYTF

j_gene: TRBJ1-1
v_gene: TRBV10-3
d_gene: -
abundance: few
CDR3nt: TGTGCCATCAGTGAGTTGAAACAGAAAAACACTGAAGCTTTCTTT
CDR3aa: CAISELKQKNTEAFF

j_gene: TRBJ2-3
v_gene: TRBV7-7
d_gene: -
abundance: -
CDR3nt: TGTGCCAGCAGCGAGGGCCTTTTTAGCACAGATACGCAGTATTTT
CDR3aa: CASSEGLFSTDTQYF

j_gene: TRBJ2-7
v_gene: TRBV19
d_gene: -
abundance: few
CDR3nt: TGTGCCAGTAGTATAGATCCGGGGCAGGTCTACGAGCAGTACTTC
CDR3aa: CASSIDPGQVYEQYF

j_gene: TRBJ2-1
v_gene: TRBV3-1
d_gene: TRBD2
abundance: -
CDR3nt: TGTGCCAGCAGCAATGGACTAGGCGCGGGTGAGCAGTTCTTC
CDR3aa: CASSNGLGAGEQFF

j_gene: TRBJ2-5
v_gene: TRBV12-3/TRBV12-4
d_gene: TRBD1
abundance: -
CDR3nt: TGTGCCAGCAGTCCGCCAGGACAGGGGTTCCAAGAGACCCAGTACTTC
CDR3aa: CASSPPGQGFQETQYF

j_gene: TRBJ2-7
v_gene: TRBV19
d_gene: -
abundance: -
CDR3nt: TGTGCCAGTAGCAACAGTCCTGGCGAGCAGTACTTC
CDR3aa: CASSNSPGEQYF

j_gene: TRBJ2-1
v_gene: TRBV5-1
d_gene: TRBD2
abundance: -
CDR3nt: TGCGCCAGCAGGTACGGGACTAGCGGGAGTGGAAATGAGCAGTTCTTC
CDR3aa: CASRYGTSGSGNEQFF

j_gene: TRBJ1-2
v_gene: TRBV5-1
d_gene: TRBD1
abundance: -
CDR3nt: TGCGCCAGCAGCTGGATCGGGACAGGGTCTTTATCGGACGGCTACACCTTC
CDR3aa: CASSWIGTGSLSDGYTF

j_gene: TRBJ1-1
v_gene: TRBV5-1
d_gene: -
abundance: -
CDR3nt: TGCGCCAGCAGCTTGGCCGCCCCGGAGGACACTGAAGCTTTCTTT
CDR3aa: CASSLAAPEDTEAFF

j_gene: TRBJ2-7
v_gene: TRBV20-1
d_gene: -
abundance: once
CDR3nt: TGCGGGTTACAGAGCTCCTACGAGCAGTACTTC
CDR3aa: CGLQSSYEQYF

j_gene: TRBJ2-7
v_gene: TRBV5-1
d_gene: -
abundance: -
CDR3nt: TGCGCCAGCAGCTCGCCCACTAGTGCGTACGAGCAGTACTTC
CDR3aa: CASSSPTSAYEQYF

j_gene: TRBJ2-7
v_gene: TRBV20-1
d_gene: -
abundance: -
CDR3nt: TGCAGTGCTAGAGTGGGACGTAAGGCCTACGAGCAGTACTTC
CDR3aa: CSARVGRKAYEQYF

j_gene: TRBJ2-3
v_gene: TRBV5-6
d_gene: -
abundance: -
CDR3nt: TGTGCCAGCAGCTTAATGGTACGGGCAGATACGCAGTATTTT
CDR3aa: CASSLMVRADTQYF

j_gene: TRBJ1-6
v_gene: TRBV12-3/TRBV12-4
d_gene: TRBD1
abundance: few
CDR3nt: TGTGCCAGCAGTCAGGGACAGGGATGGAATTCACCCCTCCACTTT
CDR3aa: CASSQGQGWNSPLHF

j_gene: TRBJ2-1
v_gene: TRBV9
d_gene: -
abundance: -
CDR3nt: TGTGCCAGCAGCGTAGAGTGGGACCAGCAATACAATGAGCAGTTCTTC
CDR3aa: CASSVEWDQQYNEQFF

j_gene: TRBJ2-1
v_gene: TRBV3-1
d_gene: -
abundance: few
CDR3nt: TGTGCCAGCAGCCAAGCTCTTAGGATCAATGAGCAGTTCTTC
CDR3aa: CASSQALRINEQFF

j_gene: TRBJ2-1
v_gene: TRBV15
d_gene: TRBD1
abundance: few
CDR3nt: TGTGCCACCAGCTGGACCGGGACAGGGACCAATGAGCAGTTCTTC
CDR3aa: CATSWTGTGTNEQFF

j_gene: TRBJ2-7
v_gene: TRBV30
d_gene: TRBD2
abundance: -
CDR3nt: TGTGCCTGGAGTGTACGTACTAGCGGGGTCTACGAGCAGTACTTC
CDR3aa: CAWSVRTSGVYEQYF

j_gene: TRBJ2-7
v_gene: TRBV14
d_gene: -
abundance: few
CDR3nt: TGTGCCAGCAGCCAAGTAATGGGTTCCTACGAGCAGTACTTC
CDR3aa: CASSQVMGSYEQYF